This T cell receptor (beta chain) was obtained from a study of cytomegalovirus exposure and HLA in healthy donors. Study as a whole: The use of the same platform for the roughly 120 validation repertoires and the roughly 700 first-cohort repertoires was reported by a later analysis. General observations from the study: In vitro data verified a few CMV-associated chains as specific for CMV antigens. Altogether, some 170 TCR beta chains were recorded as cytomegalovirus-associated.

Germline CDR1 SGDLS, CDR2 YYNGEE. Trimming removed 2 bases from V and 3 bases from J; junction bases left unmatched: 8. The CDR3 has 15 residues. The data were produced by immunoSEQ multiplex PCR, yet TCRdb's version contains in-frame clones alone and is incomplete. This sample has roughly 190,000 clones; 86% occur once, and the top ten carry 6.5% to 7.5%. In regard to this clone: Its specificity is not known.

From the 120-subject validation cohort, which was separate from the approximately 700-subject first cohort, the donors were drawn. V is TRBV9 and J is TRBJ2-7; 7 bases are shared with TRBD1. This receptor was identified in a man aged 25 to 45 in good health and CMV-seropositive. Sequencing was done on a sample of PBMCs. The DNA of the CDR3 is TGTGCCAGCAGCGTCGGCTGGGACAGCTACTACGAGCAGTACTTC. Its protein is CASSVGWDSYYEQYF.